This TCR beta chain was identified during a study of radiation and T cells in renal cell carcinoma. Study conclusions and caveats: From baseline, blood top tumor clonotypes peaked at 2 weeks post-radiation.

Germline V gene sequence: CDR1 SEHNR, CDR2 FQNEAQ (reference sequence). The CDR3 has 16 residues. V shed 5 bases and J 5 bases; nucleotides not matched to a gene: 12. Here immunoSEQ multiplex PCR was the method, and the copy in TCRdb shows in-frame clones only, minus some. The data contain 130,000 to 150,000 clones, more than 70% of them singletons. Time point indicated: baseline pretreatment blood. The treatment here: 15 Gy SBRT to primary tumor, nephrectomy 4 weeks later. A word on this clone: The antigen is undetermined.

The sample in question was blood, obtained from a patient whose treatment included radiotherapy and nephrectomy. The rearrangement uses TRBV7-9 and TRBJ2-3, with 8 bases matching TRBD2. The clonotype was recovered from a woman between 50 and 59 years old with renal cell carcinoma. The CDR3 DNA sequence: TGTGCCAGCAGCCCCCCCCAGCGGGGGAACTTAGATACGCAGTATTTT. Translation gives CASSPPQRGNLDTQYF.